A single sample is the source of the 26 T cell receptor beta chains below, sequenced in a study of T cells and Merkel cell carcinoma outcomes. Produced via immunoSEQ multiplex PCR; TCRdb's table is partial and in-frame only. The sample lists approximately 2,000 clones, roughly 90% occurring once. Sequenced material: tumor tissue from Merkel cell carcinoma. The receptor source for this set is a human donor with Merkel cell carcinoma.

Concerning this clone: The sample has other DNA sequences that encode this CDR3 too. V gene TRBV6-4 combines with J gene TRBJ1-1, with no clear D. This CDR3 is built from 13 residues. Trimming stripped 3 bases from V and 5 bases from J, with 10 bases between. The germline V gene encodes CDR1 MRHNA and CDR2 SNTAGT. The CDR3 bases are TGTGCCAGCAGTGAATCGGCGAGGACTGAAGCTTTCTTT. Protein sequence: CASSESARTEAFF.

The chain links TRBV4-1 to TRBJ2-5; D might be TRBD1 or TRBD2, each matching 5 bases. Trimming stripped 2 bases from V and 5 bases from J, with 18 bases between. CDR3 length equals 16 residues. The germline gives CDR1 MGHRA, CDR2 YSYEKL. Here the CDR3 DNA reads TGCGCCAGCAGCCAAACCGGGACGCCCCCTGGGGAGACCCAGTACTTC. Translation gives CASSQTGTPPGETQYF.

The J gene is TRBJ2-7, the V gene TRBV7-2; 9 nucleotides agree with TRBD1. Germline trimming cut 2 bases from V and 3 bases from J; bases unmatched to any gene: 11. The CDR3 covers 17 residues. CDR1 is SGHTA and CDR2 is FQGNSA in the germline V gene. The CDR3 loop is CASSLRGGQGVFYEQYF. The CDR3 coding sequence is TGTGCCAGCAGCTTAAGAGGGGGACAGGGCGTGTTCTACGAGCAGTACTTC.

J is TRBJ2-3 and V is TRBV6-1, with unresolved D. Germline loops: CDR1 MNHNS, CDR2 SASEGT. The CDR3 length is 12 residues. The V and J ends lost 3 bases and 3 bases respectively, with 4 bases between them. The CDR3, as DNA: TGTGCCAGCAGTGAGTATACAGATACGCAGTATTTT. Its translation is CASSEYTDTQYF.

The chain employs TRBV6-1 and TRBJ1-5; D uncertain. CDR1 and CDR2 (germline): MNHNS, SASEGT. The ends were cut back, 5 bases at V and 7 bases at J, with 15 bases in the middle. This CDR3 is built from 14 residues. The CDR3 here is CASSPEIFGQPQHF. The DNA of the CDR3 is TGTGCCAGCAGTCCGGAGATTTTCGGACAGCCCCAGCATTTT.

The chain carries TRBV9 and TRBJ1-5; the D gene is possibly TRBD1 (6 bases). CDR1 and CDR2 (germline): SGDLS, YYNGEE. The CDR3 runs 15 residues. Trimming cost V 4 bases and J 7 bases, with 18 bases left between them. CDR3 nucleotides: TGTGCCAGCAGCCCGTCAGGGGTTGCGGGGCAGCCCCAGCATTTT. Protein: CASSPSGVAGQPQHF.

The chain links TRBV15 to TRBJ2-7; D is tentatively TRBD1 or TRBD2 (5 bases each). V gave up 3 bases and J gave up 1 base, with 13 bases separating them. From germline, CDR1 is LNHNV and CDR2 YYDKDF (reference sequence). The CDR3 spans 15 residues. In nucleotides, the CDR3 is TGTGCCACCAGCAGGCTACTTGGGGGATCCTACGAGCAGTACTTC. Protein sequence: CATSRLLGGSYEQYF.

This chain connects TRBV7-2 to TRBJ2-2, with 8 bases identical to TRBD2. Germline trimming cut 7 bases from V and 1 base from J; bases unmatched to any gene: 2. This CDR3 contains 14 residues. Germline CDR1 and CDR2: SGHTA and FQGNSA. CDR3 DNA: TGTGCCAGCATCCGGGGGGGGAACACCGGGGAGCTGTTTTTT. Translation gives CASIRGGNTGELFF.

This clone appeared a single time. The rearrangement uses TRBV5-1 and TRBJ2-6, with D unclear. The V end lost 0 bases, the J end lost 2 bases, and 0 bases lay between the germline ends. The CDR3 contains 13 residues. The germline V gene has CDR1 SGHRS and CDR2 YFSETQ. CDR3 loop: CASSLAGANVLTF. CDR3 nucleotide sequence: TGCGCCAGCAGCTTGGCTGGGGCCAACGTCCTGACTTTC.

The chain recombines TRBV10-3 with TRBJ2-7; D may be TRBD1 (6 bases). Trimming removed 10 bases from V and 2 bases from J, with 18 bases in between. The CDR3 extends over 14 amino acids. From germline, CDR1 is ENHRY and CDR2 SYGVKD. The CDR3 DNA sequence: TGTGCCACGCACAGAACGGGACAAGCCTACGAGCAGTACTTC. Translation gives CATHRTGQAYEQYF.

CDR3 bases: TGTGCCAGCAGTAACTGGGCCCCCTCCGGAGGTGGCTACACCTTC. This sequence encodes CASSNWAPSGGGYTF. The rearrangement links TRBV2 to TRBJ1-2; D unclear. Germline V gene data show CDR1 as SNHLY and CDR2 as FYNNEI. V was shortened by 5 bases and J by 7 bases, with 20 bases between the two germline ends. The CDR3 is 15 amino acids.

This chain joins TRBV4-2 and TRBJ1-6, with 7 bases identical to TRBD1. The CDR3 length is 15 residues. Looked up from germline, CDR1 is LGHNA and CDR2 is YNFKEQ. With V trimmed by 2 bases and J by 4 bases, 2 bases remained unmatched. DNA for the CDR3: TGTGCCAGCAGCCAACCGGGACAGTATAATTCACCCCTCCACTTT. Protein: CASSQPGQYNSPLHF.

This chain links TRBV7-9 with TRBJ2-3, with D possibly being TRBD1 (6 bases). Trimming stripped 6 bases from V and 4 bases from J, with 11 bases between. CDR3 length: 13 amino acids. Germline V gene data show CDR1 as SEHNR and CDR2 as FQNEAQ (reference sequence). The CDR3 loop reads CASSNRVPDTQYF. CDR3 nucleotide sequence: TGTGCCAGCAGTAACAGGGTGCCAGATACGCAGTATTTT.

This clone was detected only once. The genes are TRBV19 and TRBJ1-5; 8 bases agree with TRBD1. Germline V lookup: CDR1 LNHDA, CDR2 SQIVND (reference sequence). This CDR3 comprises 14 residues. The ends lost 8 bases at V and 5 bases at J; junction bases unmatched: 8. The CDR3 DNA is TGTGCCAGTTCCAGACAGGGGAGGGATCAGCCCCAGCATTTT. Amino acids: CASSRQGRDQPQHF.

This clone was recorded only once. The gene calls are TRBV4-2 and TRBJ2-7, with D unclear. This CDR3 has 13 residues. V shed 1 base and J shed 6 bases, with 10 bases lying between them. The V gene's germline CDR1 is LGHNA and CDR2 YNFKEQ. CDR3 region: CASSQVKGGEQYF. DNA for the CDR3: TGTGCCAGCAGCCAAGTTAAGGGTGGCGAGCAGTACTTC.

This clone has just one count. This rearrangement joins TRBV5-1 to TRBJ1-1; 7 bases are shared with TRBD1. The germline gives CDR1 SGHRS, CDR2 YFSETQ. This CDR3 comprises 13 residues. Unmatched junction bases numbered 4, after V lost 5 bases and J lost 3 bases. CDR3 sequence (DNA): TGCGCCAGCAGGCAGGGGGGAGACACTGAAGCTTTCTTT. Encoded protein: CASRQGGDTEAFF.

The J gene is TRBJ2-7, the V gene TRBV5-1; D may be TRBD1 or TRBD2 (5 bases each). The V gene lost 0 bases and the J gene lost 8 bases, with 21 bases spanning the gap. The CDR3 is made up of 16 amino acids. Germline CDR1 SGHRS, CDR2 YFSETQ. CDR3 coding DNA: TGCGCCAGCAGCTTGGATGCAGGGAGTGCTCCATACAAGCAGTACTTC. This encodes CASSLDAGSAPYKQYF.

This chain connects TRBV9 to TRBJ2-3; D ambiguous. The CDR3 spans 15 residues. Between the trimmed V and J ends, which lost 4 bases and 1 base, there was a span of 13 bases. CDR1 is SGDLS, CDR2 YYNGEE, per germline. CDR3 nucleotides: TGTGCCAGCAGCCCACACCCGTACCGCACAGATACGCAGTATTTT. As protein: CASSPHPYRTDTQYF.

The rearrangement uses TRBV27 and TRBJ2-7; D possibly corresponds to TRBD2 (5 bases). Germline values: CDR1 MNHEY, CDR2 SMNVEV (reference sequence). This CDR3 region has 14 residues. Trimming shortened V by 3 bases and J by 3 bases, and 12 bases separated the two germline ends. The CDR3 region has the DNA TGTGCCAGCAGTTTTTCGGGGAGCGGCTACGAGCAGTACTTC. This gives the protein CASSFSGSGYEQYF.

V gene TRBV7-9 combines with J gene TRBJ2-3, with D uncertain. Germline CDR1 is SEHNR and CDR2 is FQNEAQ (reference sequence). The CDR3 totals 14 residues. Trimming took off 5 bases at V and 2 bases at J, with 11 bases between the two ends. Here the CDR3 reads CASSPELNTDTQYF. DNA for the CDR3: TGTGCCAGCAGCCCCGAACTAAACACAGATACGCAGTATTTT. Full variable domain (missing parts from reference TRBV7-9 and TRBJ2-3): DTGVSQNPRHKITKRGQNVTFRCDPISEHNRLYWYRQTLGQGPEFLTYFQNEAQLEKSRLLSDRFSAERPKGSFSTLEIQRTEQGDSAMYLCASSPELNTDTQYFGPGTRLTVL.

V is TRBV2 and J is TRBJ2-1; D unclear. V was trimmed by 5 bases and J by 8 bases, leaving 7 bases between them. Germline V lookup: CDR1 SNHLY, CDR2 FYNNEI. The CDR3 has 11 residues. CDR3 bases: TGTGCCAGCAGTCAGCAGGATGAGCAGTTCTTC. Amino acids: CASSQQDEQFF.

A note on this clone: Other DNA sequences in this sample translate to the same CDR3. The rearrangement links TRBV28 to TRBJ2-3; D is unresolved. Germline values: CDR1 MDHEN, CDR2 SYDVKM. This CDR3 comprises 14 residues. Trimming took off 3 bases at V and 1 base at J, with 8 bases between the two ends. Written as DNA, the CDR3 is TGTGCCAGCAGTTTCCTGTCGGGCACAGATACGCAGTATTTT. This sequence encodes CASSFLSGTDTQYF.

The chain is built from TRBV28 and TRBJ2-2; TRBD1 is a possible D gene (5 bases). This CDR3 region has 14 residues. V lost 11 bases and J 3 bases, leaving 16 bases between the germline ends. CDR1 and CDR2 (germline): MDHEN, SYDVKM. In nucleotides, the CDR3 is TGTGCCGCTAGGGCAGGGTGGCACACCGGGGAGCTGTTTTTT. This translates into CAARAGWHTGELFF.

The CDR3 DNA sequence: TGCAGCGTTGGGGCTAGTTCCTACGAGCAGTACTTC. Translated: CSVGASSYEQYF. The V gene is TRBV29-1, the J gene TRBJ2-7, with D hard to call. CDR1 and CDR2 from the germline V gene are SQVTM and ANQGSEA. Trimming cost V 4 bases and J 1 base, with 8 bases left between them. The CDR3 loop spans 12 amino acids.

This sequence joins TRBV7-8 and TRBJ1-1; D is perhaps TRBD1 (5 bases). The V and J ends lost 2 bases and 1 base respectively, with 11 bases between them. The V gene's germline CDR1 is SGHVS and CDR2 FQNEAQ. CDR3 size: 15 residues. The DNA for the CDR3 is TGTGCCAGCAGCTTATTGAGACAGACGAACACTGAAGCTTTCTTT. Protein sequence: CASSLLRQTNTEAFF.

The gene calls are TRBV4-2 and TRBJ2-3; 9 bases are a match to TRBD2. This CDR3 is built from 16 residues. CDR1 is LGHNA, CDR2 YNFKEQ, per germline. The trim removed 0 bases at V and 1 base at J, leaving 2 bases unmatched. The chain's CDR3 is CASSQEIAGGTDTQYF. Here the CDR3 DNA reads TGTGCCAGCAGCCAAGAGATAGCGGGGGGCACAGATACGCAGTATTTT.